Sequencing of this T cell receptor beta chain was carried out in a study of T cell responses to AZD1222 COVID-19 vaccine. Study outcomes and limitations: Unmutated variant regions reportedly attract nearly half of all spike-specific TCRs.

Trimming at V came to 6 bases and at J to 6 bases, leaving 7 bases not matched to a gene. The germline V gene has CDR1 LNHDA and CDR2 SQIVND (reference sequence). The CDR3 spans 13 residues. About this clone: The antigen remains undetermined.

Repertoires were generated with immunoSEQ multiplex PCR, while TCRdb's copy carries only in-frame clones and drops some. Here the sample spans under 200,000 clones, about 90% being singletons. The sample in question was peripheral blood, obtained 28 days after the second AZD1222 dose. The receptor was derived from an adult who received the AZD1222 COVID-19 vaccine. The V gene is TRBV19, the J gene TRBJ1-1, with 7 bases matching TRBD1. CDR3 in DNA: TGTGCCAGTAGCCCGACAGGGTTGGCTGAAGCTTTCTTT. It translates to CASSPTGLAEAFF.